This entry lists 10 T cell receptor beta chains sequenced from one sample in a study of cytomegalovirus exposure and HLA in healthy donors. PCR used 60 Vbeta primers and 13 Jbeta primers. Generated by immunoSEQ multiplex PCR, the TCRdb table keeps only in-frame clones and is missing some. The repertoire holds 110,000 or so clones, with over 65% as singletons. Sequencing was performed on PBMCs. The source is a woman aged 40 to 50 in good health and CMV-seropositive.

The chain is built from TRBV9 and TRBJ2-1; maybe TRBD2 (5 bases). The CDR3 covers 14 residues. V was trimmed by 2 bases and J by 8 bases, leaving 14 bases between them. CDR1 and CDR2 (germline): SGDLS, YYNGEE. The CDR3 DNA is TGTGCCAGCAGCGTGGCTACTAGGTCGGATGAGCAGTTCTTC. Its protein is CASSVATRSDEQFF.

The table lists this clone with a few counts. V is TRBV5-8 and J is TRBJ2-5, with unresolved D. The V gene's germline CDR1 is SGHTS and CDR2 YDEGEE. Trimming took off 2 bases at V and 1 base at J, with 6 bases between the two ends. The CDR3 sequence is 13 residues long. The CDR3 sequence is CASSLQLQETQYF. Written as DNA, the CDR3 is TGTGCCAGCAGCTTACAGCTCCAAGAGACCCAGTACTTC.

The chain joins TRBV27 to TRBJ2-7; tentative D call: TRBD1 (5 bases). The CDR3 is made up of 16 amino acids. Germline V gives CDR1 MNHEY, CDR2 SMNVEV (reference sequence). Trimming took 3 bases from V and 0 from J, leaving 15 bases between them. CDR3 amino acids: CASSLTEPPYSYEQYF. CDR3 sequence (DNA): TGTGCCAGCAGTTTGACAGAGCCGCCCTACTCCTACGAGCAGTACTTC.

The J gene is TRBJ1-1, the V gene TRBV5-1; D is perhaps TRBD1 (5 bases). This CDR3 spans 14 amino acids. Germline CDR1 SGHRS, CDR2 YFSETQ. Trimming cost V 5 bases and J 4 bases, with 15 bases left between them. Here the CDR3 DNA reads TGCGCCAGCAGAACGTCCGGGAGGGGCACTGAAGCTTTCTTT. As protein: CASRTSGRGTEAFF.

This chain links TRBV9 with TRBJ1-3; D not resolved. This CDR3 spans 15 amino acids. The germline V gene has CDR1 SGDLS and CDR2 YYNGEE. V dropped 0 bases and J dropped 0 bases, with 7 bases sitting between them. CDR3 nucleotides: TGTGCCAGCAGCGTAGAAGTCGGCTCTGGAAACACCATATATTTT. Translation gives CASSVEVGSGNTIYF. The complete variable domain, with remaining parts taken from reference TRBV9 and TRBJ1-3, reads DSGVTQTPKHLITATGQRVTLRCSPRSGDLSVYWYQQSLDQGLQFLIQYYNGEERAKGNILERFSAQQFPDLHSELNLSSLELGDSALYFCASSVEVGSGNTIYFGEGSWLTVV.

This chain joins TRBV6-6 and TRBJ2-4; perhaps TRBD1 as D (6 bases). The CDR3 runs to 14 residues. Trimming removed 6 bases from V and 1 base from J, with 10 bases in between. The germline V gene encodes CDR1 MNHNY and CDR2 SVGAGI (reference sequence). CDR3 DNA: TGTGCCAGCAGCTCAGGGGTGGCCAAAAACATTCAGTACTTC. Translation: CASSSGVAKNIQYF.

This rearrangement joins TRBV2 to TRBJ2-7, with a weak D call TRBD2 (5 bases). This CDR3 comprises 14 residues. The V and J ends lost 4 bases and 4 bases respectively, with 14 bases between them. The germline CDR1 and CDR2 sequences are SNHLY and FYNNEI. The DNA for the CDR3 is TGTGCCAGCAGTGTCGGGGTCCTTAATTACGAGCAGTACTTC. The encoded protein is CASSVGVLNYEQYF.

J is TRBJ1-1 and V is TRBV2; 10 nucleotides align to TRBD1. Germline V gives CDR1 SNHLY, CDR2 FYNNEI. The CDR3 is 12 amino acids. The V segment lost 9 bases and the J segment 4 bases; nucleotides outside the gene matches: 2. This CDR3 reads CASWTGGTEAFF. The CDR3 region has the DNA TGTGCCAGTTGGACAGGGGGCACTGAAGCTTTCTTT.

The chain has TRBV11-2 and TRBJ1-2; D unresolved. Germline loops: CDR1 SGHAT, CDR2 FQNNGV. The CDR3 covers 13 residues. Deletions cut 2 bases from V and 6 bases from J, with 10 bases between. The CDR3 DNA reads TGTGCCAGCAGCTTAACGGGGATTAATGGCTACACCTTC. Protein product: CASSLTGINGYTF.

The V gene is TRBV19, the J gene TRBJ1-3; D gene ambiguous. CDR1 LNHDA and CDR2 SQIVND come from the germline V gene (reference sequence). Trimming took off 7 bases at V and 4 bases at J, with 14 bases between the two ends. The CDR3 spans 14 residues. The CDR3 protein is CASKMRSAGNTIYF. The DNA of the CDR3 is TGTGCCAGTAAGATGAGGTCGGCGGGAAACACCATATATTTT.